The next 16 T cell receptor beta chains were all read from a single sample in a study of T cells in Graves' hyperthyroidism and ophthalmopathy. Amplified regions were TCR beta CDR3 sequences from RNA transcripts. An initial round of RT-PCR targeting the TCR CDR3 relied on the HTBI primer set. MiXCR was run by TCRdb on the multiplex PCR reads, yielding one entry per CDR3 protein. The data contain under 400,000 distinct CDR3 sequences, roughly 20% of them singletons. Sequencing was carried out using blood. These receptors were collected from a woman in her 50s with Graves' hyperthyroidism.

This clonotype was counted ten times or more. The gene calls are TRBV15 and TRBJ1-2, with 7 bases fitting TRBD1. The CDR3 length is 13 residues. Germline V gene sequence: CDR1 LNHNV, CDR2 YYDKDF (reference sequence). V lost 1 base, J lost 8 bases, and 4 bases stayed unmatched. CDR3 region: CATSRGQGYGYTF. CDR3 coding DNA: TGTGCCACCAGCAGAGGACAGGGATACGGCTACACCTTC.

This clonotype was counted at least ten times. The rearrangement uses TRBV7-8 and TRBJ1-1, with no clear D. This CDR3 has 13 residues. V was clipped by 6 bases and J by 1 base, with 9 bases between them. Germline-derived CDR1 and CDR2 are SGHVS and FQNEAQ. CDR3 DNA sequence: TGTGCCAGCAGTCGCGGGTGGAACACTGAAGCTTTCTTT. It specifies CASSRGWNTEAFF.

V and J are TRBV10-3 and TRBJ2-1, with a possible D match to TRBD1 (7 bases). The CDR3 length is 16 residues. Germline loops: CDR1 ENHRY, CDR2 SYGVKD. Trimming took off 10 bases at V and 2 bases at J, with 21 bases between the two ends. For the CDR3, the DNA is TGTGCCACCCTTTCCCCCCAGGGGGGAACCTACAATGAGCAGTTCTTC. It specifies CATLSPQGGTYNEQFF.

This clonotype was seen ten or more times. V usage is TRBV11-1 and J usage is TRBJ1-4, with no clear D. The CDR3 has 14 amino acids. The V end was cut by 7 bases, the J end by 6 bases, with 15 bases between. The germline gives CDR1 SGHAT, CDR2 FQDESV (reference sequence). CDR3 DNA: TGTGCCAGCAAATTTCGGCCGAAGGATGAAAAACTGTTTTTT. Protein product: CASKFRPKDEKLFF.

This chain uses TRBV15 with TRBJ2-3; 10 nucleotides agree with TRBD1. In germline, CDR1 is LNHNV, CDR2 YYDKDF (reference sequence). J lost 0 bases, V lost 5 bases, and 8 bases had no gene match. The CDR3 runs 17 residues. The CDR3 DNA reads as TGTGCCACCAGCCCCTACCGACAGGGGGCTAGCACAGATACGCAGTATTTT. Its translation: CATSPYRQGASTDTQYF.

This clonotype was seen a few times. This rearrangement joins TRBV5-5 to TRBJ2-3, with TRBD1 identical over 7 bases. CDR1 SGHKS and CDR2 YYEKEE come from the germline V gene (reference sequence). The CDR3 is 15 amino acids. J lost 1 base, V lost 1 base, and 3 bases had no gene match. CDR3 DNA sequence: TGTGCCAGCAGCTTGCGACAGGGTCGCACAGATACGCAGTATTTT. Protein: CASSLRQGRTDTQYF.

The genes are TRBV19 and TRBJ2-1, with D possibly TRBD2 on 6 matching bases. Germline CDR1 and CDR2: LNHDA and SQIVND (reference sequence). The V end was cut by 3 bases, the J end by 8 bases, with 11 bases between. CDR3 length equals 13 residues. The CDR3 loop reads CASSIIWEDEQFF. As DNA, the CDR3 is TGTGCCAGTAGTATTATATGGGAGGATGAGCAGTTCTTC. Full variable domain (rest looked up from reference TRBV19 and TRBJ2-1): DGGITQSPKYLFRKEGQNVTLSCEQNLNHDAMYWYRQDPGQGLRLIYYSQIVNDFQKGDIAEGYSVSREKKESFPLTVTSAQKNPTAFYLCASSIIWEDEQFFGPGTRLTVL.

Note on this clonotype: This CDR3 is missing its conserved last phenylalanine or tryptophan, likely due to a read error. The rearrangement links TRBV20-1 to TRBJ2-3; D is unresolved. The germline CDR1 and CDR2 sequences are DFQATT and SNEGSKA (reference sequence). Trimming shortened V by 1 base and J by 2 bases, and 13 bases separated the two germline ends. The length of the CDR3 is 15 residues. In DNA form, the CDR3 reads TGCAGTGCTAGAGCCCAGAGAGCCTCCACAGATACGCAGTATCTT. Its protein product is CSARAQRASTDTQYL.

This clonotype was seen repeatedly, ten times or more. V gene TRBV28 combines with J gene TRBJ2-1; possibly TRBD1 or TRBD2 for D (5 bases each). V dropped 2 bases and J dropped 4 bases, with 12 bases sitting between them. The CDR3 loop spans 15 amino acids. The V gene's germline CDR1 is MDHEN and CDR2 SYDVKM. CDR3 in amino acids: CASSLKGRAYNEQFF. CDR3 coding DNA: TGTGCCAGCAGTTTAAAGGGACGAGCTTACAATGAGCAGTTCTTC.

There are a few counts of this clonotype. This may come from a read error, since a much larger clone is one base off. The chain has TRBV2 and TRBJ2-1; 9 bases are a match to TRBD2. The germline V gene has CDR1 SNHLY and CDR2 FYNNEI. The CDR3 runs 14 residues. In DNA form, the CDR3 reads TGTGCCGGCAGTGAGGCGGGAGGGCCGAGAGAGCAGTTCTTC. It translates to CAGSEAGGPREQFF.

This clonotype was detected a few times. V usage is TRBV20-1 and J usage is TRBJ2-3, with D possibly matching TRBD1 (6 bases). This CDR3 region has 13 residues. Germline V lookup: CDR1 DFQATT, CDR2 SNEGSKA (reference sequence). Deletions cut 5 bases from V and 5 bases from J, with 14 bases between. The CDR3 loop is CSAVGDIGDTQYF. DNA of the CDR3: TGCAGTGCTGTGGGGGACATCGGAGATACGCAGTATTTT.

V gene TRBV12-3 or TRBV12-4 combines with J gene TRBJ1-3, with D possibly being TRBD1 (5 bases). Trimming shortened V by 7 bases and J by 0 bases, and 13 bases separated the two germline ends. The CDR3 totals 15 residues. The CDR3 is CASMAGLNSGNTIYF. CDR3 nucleotide sequence: TGTGCCAGCATGGCAGGGTTGAACTCTGGAAACACCATATATTTT.

This clonotype was counted at least ten times. V gene TRBV12-3 or TRBV12-4 combines with J gene TRBJ1-4, with TRBD1 identical over 8 bases. The CDR3 is made up of 15 amino acids. V was clipped by 5 bases and J by 8 bases; unmatched bases: 10. CDR3 amino acids: CASSPPRYRGEKLFF. As DNA, the CDR3 is TGTGCCAGCAGTCCCCCTCGGTACAGGGGGGAAAAACTGTTTTTT.

This clonotype showed up many times. This chain links TRBV28 with TRBJ1-2, with D perhaps TRBD1 (5 bases). Trimming removed 7 bases from V and 3 bases from J, with 9 bases in between. The V gene's germline CDR1 is MDHEN and CDR2 SYDVKM. CDR3 length equals 12 residues. CDR3 region: CASKQGDYGYTF. Here the CDR3 DNA reads TGTGCCAGCAAGCAAGGGGACTATGGCTACACCTTC.

V is TRBV29-1 and J is TRBJ2-2, with D tentatively TRBD1 (5 bases). The germline V gene has CDR1 SQVTM and CDR2 ANQGSEA. Trimming pared 0 bases from V and 1 base from J, leaving 9 bases between. This CDR3 spans 15 amino acids. CDR3 in DNA: TGCAGCGTTGAAGACAGGGTTGAGAACACCGGGGAGCTGTTTTTT. Its protein product is CSVEDRVENTGELFF.

This clonotype has ten or more counts. This sequence joins TRBV7-8 and TRBJ1-3; 7 bases line up with TRBD1. The CDR3 contains 13 residues. J gave up 4 bases and V 8 bases, and 5 bases lay outside the gene matches. Germline CDR1 reads SGHVS; CDR2 reads FQNEAQ. The CDR3 here is CASSGGQGNTIYF. CDR3 coding DNA: TGTGCCAGCTCAGGGGGGCAAGGAAACACCATATATTTT.